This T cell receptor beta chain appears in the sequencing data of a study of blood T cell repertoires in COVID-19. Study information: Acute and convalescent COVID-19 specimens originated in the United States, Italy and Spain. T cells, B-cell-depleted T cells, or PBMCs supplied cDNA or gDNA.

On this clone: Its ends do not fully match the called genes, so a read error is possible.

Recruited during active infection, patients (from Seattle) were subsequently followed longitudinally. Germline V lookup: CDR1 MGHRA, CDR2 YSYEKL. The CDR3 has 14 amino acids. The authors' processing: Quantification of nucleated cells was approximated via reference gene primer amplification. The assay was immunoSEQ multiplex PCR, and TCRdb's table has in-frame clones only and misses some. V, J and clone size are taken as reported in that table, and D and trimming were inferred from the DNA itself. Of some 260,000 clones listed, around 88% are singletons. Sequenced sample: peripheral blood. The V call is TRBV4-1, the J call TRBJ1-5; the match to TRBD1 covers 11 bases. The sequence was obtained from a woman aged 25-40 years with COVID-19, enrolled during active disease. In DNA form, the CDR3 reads TGCGCCACACGGGGACAGGGGGTCAATCAACCCCAGCATTTT. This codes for CATRGQGVNQPQHF.